The TCR beta chain described here comes from a study of blood T cell repertoires in COVID-19. Overall study: COVID-19 samples from acute and convalescent phases originated in the United States, Italy and Spain. T cells, B-cell-depleted T cells, or PBMCs supplied cDNA or gDNA.

Germline V CDR1 and CDR2: GTSNPN, SVGIG (reference sequence). Trimming stripped 5 bases from V and 4 bases from J, with 6 bases between. This CDR3 contains 10 residues. Study processing details: Amplification of reference gene primers provided the estimated nucleated cell counts. Produced via immunoSEQ multiplex PCR; TCRdb's table is partial and in-frame only. V, J and clone size derive from that table, while D and trimming were established from the DNA sequence. The sample carries 200,000 or so clones, more than 65% recorded once. Material: peripheral blood. The chain has TRBV30 and TRBJ2-7, with D unresolved. The clonotype originates from a woman in her 30s who had recovered from COVID-19. DNA of the CDR3: TGTGCCTGGGGGCGTTACGAGCAGTACTTC. Protein sequence: CAWGRYEQYF.